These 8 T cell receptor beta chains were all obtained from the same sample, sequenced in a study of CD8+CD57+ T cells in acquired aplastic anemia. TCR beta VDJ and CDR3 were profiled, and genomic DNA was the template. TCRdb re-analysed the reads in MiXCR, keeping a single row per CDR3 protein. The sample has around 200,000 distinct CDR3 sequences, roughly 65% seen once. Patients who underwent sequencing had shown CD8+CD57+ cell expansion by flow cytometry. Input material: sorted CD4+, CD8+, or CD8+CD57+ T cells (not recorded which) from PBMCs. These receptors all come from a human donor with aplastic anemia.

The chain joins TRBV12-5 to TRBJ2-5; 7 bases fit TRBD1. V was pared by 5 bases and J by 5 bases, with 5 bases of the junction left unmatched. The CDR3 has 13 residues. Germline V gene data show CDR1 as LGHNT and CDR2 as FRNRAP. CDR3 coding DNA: TGTGCTAGTGGTCCAACAGGGGTGGAGACCCAGTACTTC. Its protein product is CASGPTGVETQYF.

In nucleotides, the CDR3 is TGCGCCAGCAGCTTGGCGCAGATAGCGGGTTCACCCCTCCACTTT. This sequence encodes CASSLAQIAGSPLHF. The chain has TRBV5-1 and TRBJ1-6; the D is unclear. The germline V gene encodes CDR1 SGHRS and CDR2 YFSETQ. Between the trimmed V and J ends, which lost 0 bases and 9 bases, there was a span of 13 bases. The CDR3 contains 15 residues.

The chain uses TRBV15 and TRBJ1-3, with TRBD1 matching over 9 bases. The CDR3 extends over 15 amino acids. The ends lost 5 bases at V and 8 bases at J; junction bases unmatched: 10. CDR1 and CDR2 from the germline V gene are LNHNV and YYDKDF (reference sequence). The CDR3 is CATSSPGTGIDTIYF. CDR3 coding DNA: TGTGCCACCAGCTCCCCCGGGACAGGGATAGACACCATATATTTT. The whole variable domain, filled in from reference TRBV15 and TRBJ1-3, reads DAMVIQNPRYQVTQFGKPVTLSCSQTLNHNVMYWYQQKSSQAPKLLFHYYDKDFNNEADTPDNFQSRRPNTSFCFLDIRSPGLGDTAMYLCATSSPGTGIDTIYFGEGSWLTVV.

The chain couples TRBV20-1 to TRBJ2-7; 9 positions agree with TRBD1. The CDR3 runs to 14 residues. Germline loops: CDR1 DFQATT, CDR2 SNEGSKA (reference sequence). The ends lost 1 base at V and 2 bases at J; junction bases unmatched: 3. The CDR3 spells CSARGDRAPYEQYF. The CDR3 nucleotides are TGCAGTGCTAGAGGGGACAGGGCCCCCTACGAGCAGTACTTC.

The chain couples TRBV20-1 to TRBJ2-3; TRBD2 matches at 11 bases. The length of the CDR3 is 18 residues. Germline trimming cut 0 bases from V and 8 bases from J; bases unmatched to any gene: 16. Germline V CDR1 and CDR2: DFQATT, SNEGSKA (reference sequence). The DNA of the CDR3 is TGCAGTGCTAGAGAGGGTAGCGGGGGGGTTGGGCGTCGAGGTACGCAGTATTTT. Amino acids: CSAREGSGGVGRRGTQYF.

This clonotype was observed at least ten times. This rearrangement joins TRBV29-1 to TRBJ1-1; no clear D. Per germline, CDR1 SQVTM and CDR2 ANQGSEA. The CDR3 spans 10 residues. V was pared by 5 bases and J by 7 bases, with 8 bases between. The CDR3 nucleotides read TGCAGCGTTCTCCGTGATGAAGCTTTCTTT. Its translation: CSVLRDEAFF.

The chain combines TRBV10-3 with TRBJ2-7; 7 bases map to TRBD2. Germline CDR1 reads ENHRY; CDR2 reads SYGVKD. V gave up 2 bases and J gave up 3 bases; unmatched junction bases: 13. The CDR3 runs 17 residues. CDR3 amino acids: CAISEGGSGERGYEQYV. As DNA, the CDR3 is TGTGCCATCAGTGAGGGCGGCAGCGGGGAACGGGGCTACGAGCAGTACGTC.

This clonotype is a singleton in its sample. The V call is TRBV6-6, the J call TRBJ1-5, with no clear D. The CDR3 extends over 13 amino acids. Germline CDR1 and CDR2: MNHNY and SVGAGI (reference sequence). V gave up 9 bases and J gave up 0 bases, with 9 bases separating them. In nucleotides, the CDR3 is TGTGCCAGTGGGGATTATAGCAATCAGCCCCAGCATTTT. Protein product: CASGDYSNQPQHF.